The sample holds a few counts of the clone carrying this TCR beta chain. The antigen is undetermined. Other DNA sequences within the sample encode an identical CDR3. Each population that was sorted was more than 95% pure. The sample belongs to a study of beta chain features in type 1 diabetes. Study results and caveats: Whether TCRB rearrangement is influenced by HLA type was left unresolved in this analysis. Among all four CD4+ subsets, Type 1 diabetes patients had TCRB CDR3s that were moderately but significantly shorter.

cDNA synthesis used the whole RNA isolate, giving expressed TCRB sequences. Only in-frame clones appear in the TCRdb table, and some are missing; sequencing was by immunoSEQ multiplex PCR. This repertoire shows roughly 220,000 clones, roughly 17% found once; its top ten account for about 0.08%. Input material: naive CD4+ T cells from blood. This TCR was sampled from a man aged 25 to 40 with type 1 diabetes.

For the CDR3, the DNA is TGTGCCTGGAGCCATCCAGATACGCAGTATTTT. Amino acids: CAWSHPDTQYF. V usage is TRBV30 and J usage is TRBJ2-3, with D uncertain. Germline values: CDR1 GTSNPN, CDR2 SVGIG (reference sequence). Trimming pared 3 bases from V and 4 bases from J, leaving 5 bases between. This CDR3 region has 11 residues.